These 7 T cell receptor beta chains came from one sample sequenced in a study of PD-1 blockade in classical Hodgkin lymphoma. Every single patient, without exception, relapsed after autologous stem cell transplantation, and brentuximab vedotin exposure varied. The table came from immunoSEQ multiplex PCR; TCRdb's copy has only in-frame clones and leaves some out. The sample consists of just under 30,000 clones, 70% to 80% of them appearing once. The sample here was peripheral blood mononuclear cells (PBMCs), taken before the second cycle of nivolumab. Receptors originate from a human donor with classical Hodgkin lymphoma.

This clone appeared a single time. The chain joins TRBV30 to TRBJ2-2; maybe TRBD2 (5 bases). Trimming took 4 bases from V and 6 from J, leaving 15 bases between them. The CDR3 sequence is 14 residues long. The germline gives CDR1 GTSNPN, CDR2 SVGIG (reference sequence). Here the CDR3 reads CAWKLLRESGELFF. For the CDR3, the DNA is TGTGCCTGGAAACTGTTGAGGGAGTCCGGGGAGCTGTTTTTT. Filled out from reference TRBV30 and TRBJ2-2, the complete variable domain reads SQTIHQWPATLVQPVGSPLSLECTVEGTSNPNLYWYRQAAGRGLQLLFYSVGIGQISSEVPQNLSASRPQDRQFILSSKKLLLSDSGFYLCAWKLLRESGELFFGEGSRLTVL.

The chain is built from TRBV9 and TRBJ2-7; no clear D. V lost 0 bases to trimming and J lost 0 bases, with 10 bases between them. The germline V gene has CDR1 SGDLS and CDR2 YYNGEE. This CDR3 has 15 amino acids. CDR3 sequence: CASSVGFDDSYEQYF. In nucleotides, the CDR3 is TGTGCCAGCAGCGTAGGATTCGATGACTCCTACGAGCAGTACTTC. Based on the CDR3 plus reference TRBV9 and TRBJ2-7, the full variable domain is DSGVTQTPKHLITATGQRVTLRCSPRSGDLSVYWYQQSLDQGLQFLIQYYNGEERAKGNILERFSAQQFPDLHSELNLSSLELGDSALYFCASSVGFDDSYEQYFGPGTRLTVT.

The V call is TRBV7-2, the J call TRBJ2-7, with 7 bases lining up with TRBD1. This CDR3 contains 14 residues. Trimming removed 5 bases from V and 7 bases from J; junction bases left unmatched: 11. Germline V gene sequence: CDR1 SGHTA, CDR2 FQGNSA. CDR3 DNA: TGTGCCAGCAGCCGCCGGGACAGTCGGTTGGAGCAGTACTTC. It yields the protein CASSRRDSRLEQYF.

This sequence joins TRBV13 and TRBJ2-7; D is undetermined. This CDR3 contains 11 residues. Per germline, CDR1 PRHDT and CDR2 FYEKMQ (reference sequence). Deletions cut 3 bases from V and 6 bases from J, with 6 bases between. CDR3 in amino acids: CASSFSSEQYF. CDR3 sequence (DNA): TGTGCCAGCAGCTTTAGTTCCGAGCAGTACTTC. Full variable domain (missing parts from reference TRBV13 and TRBJ2-7): AAGVIQSPRHLIKEKRETATLKCYPIPRHDTVYWYQQGPGQDPQFLISFYEKMQSDKGSIPDRFSAQQFSDYHSELNMSSLELGDSALYFCASSFSSEQYFGPGTRLTVT.

The genes are TRBV5-6 and TRBJ2-1; 7 nucleotides match TRBD1. Trimming took 3 bases from V and 7 from J; bases not matched to a gene: 4. Germline assignment: CDR1 SGHDT and CDR2 YYEEEE. The length of the CDR3 is 13 residues. Here the CDR3 reads CASSWDSGNEQFF. CDR3 nucleotides: TGTGCCAGCAGCTGGGACAGCGGTAATGAGCAGTTCTTC.

The gene calls are TRBV2 and TRBJ2-7, with 14 positions matching TRBD2. V was clipped by 11 bases and J by 3 bases; unmatched bases: 6. The V gene's germline CDR1 is SNHLY and CDR2 FYNNEI. The CDR3 has 14 amino acids. The CDR3 region has the DNA TGTGCCGTGACTAGCGGGGGGGCTCGCTACGAGCAGTACTTC. Translation gives CAVTSGGARYEQYF.

The chain is built from TRBV5-1 and TRBJ1-1; 7 bases are shared with TRBD1. The junction had 15 bases not matched to a gene; V was cut back by 5 bases and J by 2 bases. Germline-derived CDR1 and CDR2 are SGHRS and YFSETQ. The CDR3 covers 17 residues. CDR3 residues: CASRPSTGFRLNTEAFF. The DNA of the CDR3 is TGCGCCAGCAGGCCCTCGACAGGGTTTAGGCTAAACACTGAAGCTTTCTTT.